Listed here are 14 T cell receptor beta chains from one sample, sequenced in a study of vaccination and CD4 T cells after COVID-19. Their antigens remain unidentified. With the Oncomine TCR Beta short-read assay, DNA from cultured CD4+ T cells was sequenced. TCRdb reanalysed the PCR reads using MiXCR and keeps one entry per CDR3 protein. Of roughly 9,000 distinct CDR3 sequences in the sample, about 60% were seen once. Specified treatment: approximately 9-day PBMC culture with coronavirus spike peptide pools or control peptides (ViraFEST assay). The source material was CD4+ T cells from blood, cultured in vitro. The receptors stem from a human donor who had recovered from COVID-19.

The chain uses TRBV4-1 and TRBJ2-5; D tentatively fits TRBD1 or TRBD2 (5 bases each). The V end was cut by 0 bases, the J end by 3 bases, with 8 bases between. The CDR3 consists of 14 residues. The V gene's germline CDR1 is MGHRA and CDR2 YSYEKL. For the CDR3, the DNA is TGCGCCAGCAGCCAAGACGTGGGGGAAGAGACCCAGTACTTC. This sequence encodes CASSQDVGEETQYF.

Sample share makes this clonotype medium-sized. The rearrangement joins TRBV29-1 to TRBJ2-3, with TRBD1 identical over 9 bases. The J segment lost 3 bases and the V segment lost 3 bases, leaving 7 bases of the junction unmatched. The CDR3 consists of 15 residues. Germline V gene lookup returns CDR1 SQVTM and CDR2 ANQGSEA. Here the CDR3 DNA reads TGCAGCGTTGACTTAACAGGGGGCGGGACAGATACGCAGTATTTT. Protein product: CSVDLTGGGTDTQYF.

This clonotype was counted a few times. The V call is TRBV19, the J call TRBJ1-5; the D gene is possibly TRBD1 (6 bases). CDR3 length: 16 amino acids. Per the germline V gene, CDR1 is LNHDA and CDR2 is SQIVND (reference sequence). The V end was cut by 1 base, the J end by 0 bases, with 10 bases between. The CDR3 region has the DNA TGTGCCAGTAGTATAGTCTCGGGACATAGCAATCAGCCCCAGCATTTT. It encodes CASSIVSGHSNQPQHF.

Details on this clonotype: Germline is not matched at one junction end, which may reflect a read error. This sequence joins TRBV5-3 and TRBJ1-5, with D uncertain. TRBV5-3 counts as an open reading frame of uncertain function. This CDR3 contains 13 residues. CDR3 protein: CASSLWLNQPQHF. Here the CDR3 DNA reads TGTGCCAGCAGCTTGTGGCTAAATCAGCCCCAGCATTTT.

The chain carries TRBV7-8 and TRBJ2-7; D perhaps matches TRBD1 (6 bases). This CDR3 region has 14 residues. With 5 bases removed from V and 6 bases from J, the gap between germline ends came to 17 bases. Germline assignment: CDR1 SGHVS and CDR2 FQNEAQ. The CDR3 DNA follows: TGTGCCAGCAGCCCCAGTAGGGGGTTTCGCGAGCAGTACTTC. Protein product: CASSPSRGFREQYF.

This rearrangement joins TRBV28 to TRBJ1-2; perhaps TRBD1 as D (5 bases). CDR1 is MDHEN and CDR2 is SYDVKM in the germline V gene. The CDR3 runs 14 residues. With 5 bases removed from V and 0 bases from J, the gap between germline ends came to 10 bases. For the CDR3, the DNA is TGTGCCAGCAGTCGCGGGGGGGCTAACTATGGCTACACCTTC. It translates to CASSRGGANYGYTF.

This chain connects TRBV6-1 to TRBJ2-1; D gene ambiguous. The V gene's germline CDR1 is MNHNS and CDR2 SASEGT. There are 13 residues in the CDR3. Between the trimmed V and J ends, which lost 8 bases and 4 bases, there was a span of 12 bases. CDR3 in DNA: TGTGCCAGCTCTAACTTTCCTTACAATGAGCAGTTCTTC. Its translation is CASSNFPYNEQFF.

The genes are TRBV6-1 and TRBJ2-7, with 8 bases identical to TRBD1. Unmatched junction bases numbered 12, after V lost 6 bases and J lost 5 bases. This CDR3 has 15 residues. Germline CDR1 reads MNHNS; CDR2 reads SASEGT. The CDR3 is CASSFGRGLINEQYF. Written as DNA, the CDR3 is TGTGCCAGCAGCTTCGGCAGGGGGCTAATCAACGAGCAGTACTTC.

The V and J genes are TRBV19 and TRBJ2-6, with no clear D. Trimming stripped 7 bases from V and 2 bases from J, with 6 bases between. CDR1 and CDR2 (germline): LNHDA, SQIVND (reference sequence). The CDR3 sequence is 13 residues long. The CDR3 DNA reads TGTGCCAGTAAGGCCCCTGGGGCCAACGTCCTGACTTTC. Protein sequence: CASKAPGANVLTF.

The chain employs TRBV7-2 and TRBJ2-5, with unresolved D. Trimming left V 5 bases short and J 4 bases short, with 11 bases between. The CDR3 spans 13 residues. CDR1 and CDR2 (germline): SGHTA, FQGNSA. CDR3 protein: CASSPPVLETQYF. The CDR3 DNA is TGTGCCAGCAGCCCCCCCGTACTAGAGACCCAGTACTTC.

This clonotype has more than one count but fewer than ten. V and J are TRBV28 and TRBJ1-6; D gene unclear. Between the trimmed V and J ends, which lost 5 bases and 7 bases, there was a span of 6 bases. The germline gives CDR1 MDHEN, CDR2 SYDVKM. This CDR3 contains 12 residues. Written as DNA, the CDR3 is TGTGCCAGCAGTACACTCAATTCACCCCTCCACTTT. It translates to CASSTLNSPLHF.

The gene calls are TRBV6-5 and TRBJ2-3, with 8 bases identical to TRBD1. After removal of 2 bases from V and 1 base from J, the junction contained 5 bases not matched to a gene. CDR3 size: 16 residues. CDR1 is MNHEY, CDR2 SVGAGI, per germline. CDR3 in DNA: TGTGCCAGCAGTTACGGGCAGGGGGCGGGCACAGATACGCAGTATTTT. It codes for CASSYGQGAGTDTQYF.

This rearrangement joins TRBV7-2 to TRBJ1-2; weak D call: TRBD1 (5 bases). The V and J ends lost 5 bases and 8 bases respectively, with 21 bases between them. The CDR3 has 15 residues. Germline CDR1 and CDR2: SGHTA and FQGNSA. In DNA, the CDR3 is TGTGCCAGCAGCGTTACCGGGACTCGGAGGGAGGGCTACACCTTC. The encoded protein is CASSVTGTRREGYTF.

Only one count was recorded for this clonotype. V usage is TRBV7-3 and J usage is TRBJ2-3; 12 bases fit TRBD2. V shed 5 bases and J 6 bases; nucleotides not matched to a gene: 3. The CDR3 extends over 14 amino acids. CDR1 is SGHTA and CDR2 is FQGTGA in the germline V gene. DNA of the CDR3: TGTGCCAGCAGCCTAGCGGGAGGGGTGGATACGCAGTATTTT. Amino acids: CASSLAGGVDTQYF.